This T cell receptor (beta chain) originates from a study of shared clonotypes between healthy human individuals. Looked up from germline, CDR1 is LNHNV and CDR2 is YYDKDF (reference sequence). The CDR3 sequence is 13 residues long. The V end was cut by 3 bases, the J end by 7 bases, with 10 bases between. TCRdb's table, derived via immunoSEQ multiplex PCR, lists solely in-frame clones and lacks some. The sample contains about 2.2 million clones, just under 95% of which appear only once. Only CD45RO-negative cells positively selected for CCR7 counted as naive CD8 cells, so terminally differentiated effector memory CD45RA+ cells were excluded.

The sequence derives from a man aged 18 to 29 in good health. Some clones in this sample may be carry-over from other donors' samples. The sample consisted of naive CD8+ T cells from PBMCs. The chain employs TRBV15 and TRBJ1-5, with a weak D call TRBD1 (5 bases). CDR3 amino acids: CATSSGGTQPQHF. Written as DNA, the CDR3 is TGTGCCACCAGCAGCGGGGGGACCCAGCCCCAGCATTTT.